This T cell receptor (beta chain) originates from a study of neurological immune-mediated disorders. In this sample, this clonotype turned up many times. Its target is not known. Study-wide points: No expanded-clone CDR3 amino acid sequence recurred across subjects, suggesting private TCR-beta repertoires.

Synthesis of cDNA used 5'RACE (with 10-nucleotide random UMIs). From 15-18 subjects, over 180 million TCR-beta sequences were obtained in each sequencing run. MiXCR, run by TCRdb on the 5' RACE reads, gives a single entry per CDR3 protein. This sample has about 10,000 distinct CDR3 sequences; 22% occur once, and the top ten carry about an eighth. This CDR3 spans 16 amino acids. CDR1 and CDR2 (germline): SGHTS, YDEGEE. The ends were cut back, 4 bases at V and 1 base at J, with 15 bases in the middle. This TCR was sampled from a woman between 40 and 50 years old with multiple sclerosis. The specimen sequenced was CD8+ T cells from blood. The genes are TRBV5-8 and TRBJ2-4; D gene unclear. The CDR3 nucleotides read TGTGCCAGCAGCCTGCTCAGCCCCGGGGCCAAAAACATTCAGTACTTC. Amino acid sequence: CASSLLSPGAKNIQYF.